The T cell receptor beta chain under discussion was sequenced for a study of response to subunit inactivated influenza vaccine. As concerns this clonotype: Its specificity is not known.

MiXCR was run by TCRdb on the RT-PCR reads, yielding one entry per CDR3 protein. This sample has about 240,000 distinct CDR3 sequences, with approximately 12% found just once. The study, taken as a whole, reports: Authors suggested that a seasonal influenza vaccination recruits few new T cells each time.

In germline, CDR1 is MDHEN, CDR2 SYDVKM. The CDR3 is 18 amino acids. Unmatched junction bases numbered 26, after V lost 11 bases and J lost 8 bases. The receptor's source is a man between 45 and 60 years old who received an inactivated influenza vaccine. The V and J genes are TRBV28 and TRBJ2-1, with 8 bases matching TRBD2. This sample comprised non-naive T cells sorted from PBMCs, obtained approximately 15 days before vaccination. The CDR3 here is CALCLGTGGRFLLHEQFF. The CDR3 DNA reads TGTGCCCTCTGTTTAGGGACGGGGGGGCGTTTTTTGTTACATGAGCAGTTCTTC.